The following is a T cell receptor beta chain sequence with its context. Its antigen is still unknown. This sample stems from a study of T cells in localized non-small cell lung cancer. Study-level findings and limits: Tumor trailed uninvolved adjacent lung in T cell clonality, which peaked there. Adjacent lung held a median approximately 50 of the top 100 tumor clones. Overall survival was longer when the density of T cells in the blood was higher.

Germline-derived CDR1 and CDR2 are MNHEY and SVGAGI. With 0 bases removed from V and 8 bases from J, the gap between germline ends came to 14 bases. This CDR3 spans 15 amino acids. Only in-frame clones appear in the TCRdb table, and some are missing; sequencing was by immunoSEQ multiplex PCR. The sample carries tens of thousands of clones, around four fifths recorded once. The specimen comprised peripheral blood, sampled before any cancer treatment. The chain links TRBV6-5 to TRBJ2-4; no definite D call. This clonotype was sampled from a woman aged 40-69 years with stage I lung adenocarcinoma. DNA for the CDR3: TGTGCCAGCAGTTACTCGGGCGGATCACCGGACATTCAGTACTTC. It yields the protein CASSYSGGSPDIQYF.